These 20 T cell receptor beta chains were all obtained from the same sample, sequenced in a study of lymphopenia after photon versus proton radiotherapy (dated by TCRdb to between 2018 and 2021). Library preparation was by the immunoSEQ multiplex PCR assay. In TCRdb, the immuneACCESS table is reduced to in-frame sequences with V and J assigned. These tables do not hold every clone; where another copy was compared, an unresolved V gene accounts for under half, and the others remain unexplained. The sample has 150,000 to 200,000 clones on record, about 88% of them singletons. The ten largest clones capture around 5.1% of the sample. Material: peripheral blood, obtained from a patient treated with photon-based radiotherapy. These receptors came from a man aged 50-59 years with gastric cancer.

The V and J genes are TRBV15 and TRBJ2-5, with TRBD2 matching over 15 bases. The CDR3 runs to 17 residues. After removal of 3 bases from V and 5 bases from J, the junction contained 7 bases not matched to a gene. Germline values: CDR1 LNHNV, CDR2 YYDKDF (reference sequence). The CDR3 loop is CATSRRTSGRGAETQYF. CDR3 nucleotides: TGTGCCACCAGCAGGAGGACTAGCGGGAGGGGCGCCGAGACCCAGTACTTC.

The chain combines TRBV30 with TRBJ2-3; no clear D gene. Deletions cut 0 bases from V and 6 bases from J, with 4 bases between. Germline CDR1 is GTSNPN and CDR2 is SVGIG (reference sequence). This CDR3 is built from 11 residues. CDR3 region: CAWSVLDTQYF. DNA of the CDR3: TGTGCCTGGAGTGTACTTGATACGCAGTATTTT. Drawing the rest from reference TRBV30 and TRBJ2-3, the complete variable domain is SQTIHQWPATLVQPVGSPLSLECTVEGTSNPNLYWYRQAAGRGLQLLFYSVGIGQISSEVPQNLSASRPQDRQFILSSKKLLLSDSGFYLCAWSVLDTQYFGPGTRLTVL.

The chain combines TRBV7-9 with TRBJ2-7, with 7 nucleotides matching TRBD2. CDR1 is SEHNR and CDR2 is FQNEAQ in the germline V gene (reference sequence). Germline trimming cut 5 bases from V and 0 bases from J; bases unmatched to any gene: 10. The CDR3 has 16 residues. CDR3 bases: TGTGCCAGCAGCGGAGAAACAGCGGGAAGCTCCTACGAGCAGTACTTC. Translated: CASSGETAGSSYEQYF.

This chain links TRBV30 with TRBJ2-7; D remains unclear. The CDR3 is 11 residues long. V shed 3 bases and J shed 4 bases, with 7 bases lying between them. The germline V gene has CDR1 GTSNPN and CDR2 SVGIG (reference sequence). CDR3 coding DNA: TGTGCCTGGAGAGAACTATACGAGCAGTACTTC. Amino acids: CAWRELYEQYF. The complete variable domain, with remaining parts taken from reference TRBV30 and TRBJ2-7, reads SQTIHQWPATLVQPVGSPLSLECTVEGTSNPNLYWYRQAAGRGLQLLFYSVGIGQISSEVPQNLSASRPQDRQFILSSKKLLLSDSGFYLCAWRELYEQYFGPGTRLTVT.

The sample holds one count of this clone. The chain couples TRBV19 to TRBJ2-7, with 8 bases aligning to TRBD2. Germline loops: CDR1 LNHDA, CDR2 SQIVND (reference sequence). This CDR3 is built from 12 residues. The CDR3 DNA is TGTGCTACAGGCGGGAGGTTCAACGAGCAGTACTTC. Amino acid sequence: CATGGRFNEQYF.

The chain employs TRBV7-2 and TRBJ2-7; D is unresolved. V lost 3 bases, J lost 2 bases, and 8 bases lay in between. The CDR3 covers 13 residues. Germline V gene data show CDR1 as SGHTA and CDR2 as FQGNSA. The CDR3 loop is CASSFDSPYEQYF. Here the CDR3 DNA reads TGTGCCAGCAGCTTCGATAGCCCCTACGAGCAGTACTTC.

This chain connects TRBV28 to TRBJ1-4, with D unresolved. The CDR3 totals 13 residues. Germline-derived CDR1 and CDR2 are MDHEN and SYDVKM. Trimming took off 7 bases at V and 8 bases at J, with 14 bases between the two ends. CDR3 in amino acids: CASIGVIGEKLFF. The CDR3 nucleotides are TGTGCCAGCATTGGGGTAATCGGGGAAAAACTGTTTTTT. Full variable domain (missing parts from reference TRBV28 and TRBJ1-4): DVKVTQSSRYLVKRTGEKVFLECVQDMDHENMFWYRQDPGLGLRLIYFSYDVKMKEKGDIPEGYSVSREKKERFSLILESASTNQTSMYLCASIGVIGEKLFFGSGTQLSVL.

The J gene is TRBJ2-4, the V gene TRBV7-5; the table's TRBD2 call for D was not verified on the DNA. TRBV7-5 is labeled a pseudogene. This CDR3 region has 18 residues. CDR3 protein: CARSLARTSGRALDIQYF. The DNA for the CDR3 is TGTGCCAGAAGCTTAGCGAGGACTAGCGGGAGGGCCCTAGACATTCAGTACTTC.

Comment on this clone: This CDR3 is also generated by other DNA sequences in the sample. V usage is TRBV5-1 and J usage is TRBJ2-5; tentatively, D is TRBD1 (7 bases). V lost 1 base and J lost 5, with 9 bases in between. The CDR3 runs 13 residues. Germline V CDR1 and CDR2: SGHRS, YFSETQ. The DNA for the CDR3 is TGCGCCAGCAGCTTGTCAGGGGGGGAGACCCAGTACTTC. Its translation: CASSLSGGETQYF.

The rearrangement joins TRBV27 to TRBJ2-3; D remains ambiguous. The germline V gene has CDR1 MNHEY and CDR2 SMNVEV (reference sequence). Trimming shortened V by 0 bases and J by 4 bases, and 2 bases separated the two germline ends. The CDR3 sequence is 12 residues long. The chain's CDR3 is CASSLSSDTQYF. CDR3 DNA: TGTGCCAGCAGTTTATCGTCAGATACGCAGTATTTT.

The rearrangement links TRBV5-1 to TRBJ2-1; perhaps TRBD2 as D (6 bases). The CDR3 extends over 15 amino acids. V was trimmed by 0 bases and J by 3 bases, leaving 10 bases between them. Germline CDR1 is SGHRS and CDR2 is YFSETQ. The CDR3 DNA follows: TGCGCCAGCAGCTTGGCGGGAGAACTCTACAATGAGCAGTTCTTC. Protein sequence: CASSLAGELYNEQFF.

The rearrangement links TRBV18 to TRBJ1-3; D is unclear. CDR1 and CDR2 (germline): KGHSH, LQKENI. The CDR3 covers 16 residues. The V end lost 2 bases, the J end lost 0 bases, and 11 bases lay between the germline ends. CDR3 nucleotide sequence: TGTGCCAGCTCACCATTGGACCGCTACTCTGGAAACACCATATATTTT. This codes for CASSPLDRYSGNTIYF. The entire variable domain, with the rest obtained from reference TRBV18 and TRBJ1-3, is as follows: NAGVMQNPRHLVRRRGQEARLRCSPMKGHSHVYWYRQLPEEGLKFMVYLQKENIIDESGMPKERFSAEFPKEGPSILRIQQVVRGDSAAYFCASSPLDRYSGNTIYFGEGSWLTVV.

This chain joins TRBV7-2 and TRBJ2-1; D unresolved. This CDR3 comprises 14 residues. V was cut by 1 base and J by 2 bases, with 6 bases left in between. Per the germline V gene, CDR1 is SGHTA and CDR2 is FQGNSA. Written as DNA, the CDR3 is TGTGCCAGCAGCTTAGGGGGAACCTACAATGAGCAGTTCTTC. Translated, it gives CASSLGGTYNEQFF.

The chain couples TRBV27 to TRBJ2-7, with 8 bases lining up with TRBD2. The junction had 7 bases not matched to a gene; V was cut back by 6 bases and J by 3 bases. The CDR3 is made up of 14 amino acids. Germline loops: CDR1 MNHEY, CDR2 SMNVEV (reference sequence). CDR3: CASSLTGTSYEQYF. The CDR3 coding sequence is TGTGCCAGCAGCTTAACCGGGACTAGCTACGAGCAGTACTTC.

As to this clone: At one of its ends the junction is not consistent with the germline gene, which may arise from a read error. This sequence joins TRBV6-6 and TRBJ2-7; D may match TRBD1 or TRBD2 (5 bases each). The CDR3 is 14 residues long. Germline CDR1 is MNHNY and CDR2 is SVGAGI (reference sequence). The CDR3 protein is CASSYSIPTEEVHF. The CDR3 coding sequence is TGTGCCAGCAGTTACTCTATTCCGACAGAGGAGGTTCACTTC.

This clone appeared a few times. The V call is TRBV15, the J call TRBJ1-4; maybe TRBD1 (5 bases). V lost 0 bases and J lost 6, with 8 bases in between. Germline V gene data show CDR1 as LNHNV and CDR2 as YYDKDF (reference sequence). The CDR3 is 14 amino acids. The CDR3 DNA reads TGTGCCACCAGCAGAGATCAAGGGGATGAAAAACTGTTTTTT. This gives the protein CATSRDQGDEKLFF.

The rearrangement uses TRBV4-1 and TRBJ2-7; TRBD2 agrees at 13 bases. V lost 4 bases, J lost 4 bases, and 4 bases stayed unmatched. The CDR3 covers 15 residues. CDR1 and CDR2 from the germline V gene are MGHRA and YSYEKL. CDR3 residues: CASSRGTSGTYEQYF. The DNA for the CDR3 is TGCGCCAGCAGCCGCGGGACTAGCGGGACTTACGAGCAGTACTTC.

This chain connects TRBV30 to TRBJ1-2; 10 bases are shared with TRBD1. Germline V gene data show CDR1 as GTSNPN and CDR2 as SVGIG (reference sequence). The V gene end was trimmed by 4 bases and the J gene end by 7 bases; junction bases not matched to a gene: 6. CDR3 length equals 13 residues. The CDR3 DNA reads as TGTGCCTGGACGGGACAGGGGTTTGGTGGCTACACCTTC. This translates into CAWTGQGFGGYTF.

This clone was observed once. The rearrangement uses TRBV6-6 and TRBJ2-7, with TRBD2 matching 7 bases. V trimming: 7 bases; J trimming: 3 bases; junction bases outside the gene matches: 6. The germline V gene encodes CDR1 MNHNY and CDR2 SVGAGI (reference sequence). This CDR3 has 13 residues. The CDR3 DNA follows: TGTGCCAGCAATCGGGACTACCTCTACGAGCAGTACTTC. It encodes CASNRDYLYEQYF.

The J gene is TRBJ2-7, the V gene TRBV28; D may be TRBD1 (6 bases). Trimming took 5 bases from V and 6 from J, leaving 11 bases between them. This CDR3 region has 12 residues. Germline V gene lookup returns CDR1 MDHEN and CDR2 SYDVKM. CDR3 coding DNA: TGTGCCAGCAGTCTCACAGGGTTCGAGCAGTACTTC. Its protein is CASSLTGFEQYF.